Below, 31 T cell receptor beta chains from the same sample are listed, as sequenced in a study of T cells after yellow fever vaccination. TCRdb redid the calling of the 5' RACE reads with MiXCR, one entry per CDR3 protein. The top ten hold roughly 12% of the sample, which has tens of thousands of distinct CDR3 sequences, less than 7% seen once. The source was PBMCs, either bulk or a sorted T-cell subset (CD4+, CD8+, memory, or dextramer-sorted; not recorded which), collected 15 days after the yellow fever booster vaccination. Receptor source: a man under 40 who received the YFV17D yellow fever vaccine.

This clonotype was seen repeatedly, ten times or more. This chain connects TRBV19 to TRBJ2-5; the D gene is possibly TRBD2 (6 bases). Trimming cost V 5 bases and J 7 bases, with 14 bases left between them. Germline CDR1 LNHDA, CDR2 SQIVND (reference sequence). The CDR3 is made up of 13 amino acids. CDR3 protein: CASSERGTLTQYF. The CDR3 nucleotides are TGTGCCAGTAGTGAACGCGGGACGCTGACCCAGTACTTC.

This clonotype was recorded a few times. The CDR3 sequence: CASSLTGGAGAFF. The CDR3 DNA follows: TGTGCCAGCAGTCTCACAGGGGGCGCCGGAGCTTTCTTT. The gene calls are TRBV12-3 or TRBV12-4 and TRBJ1-1, with 9 bases matching TRBD1. Trimming removed 5 bases from V and 10 bases from J; junction bases left unmatched: 8. There are 13 residues in the CDR3.

This clonotype has at least ten counts. The rearrangement joins TRBV28 to TRBJ2-5; weak D call: TRBD2 (6 bases). Germline values: CDR1 MDHEN, CDR2 SYDVKM. This CDR3 contains 14 residues. Trimming cost V 3 bases and J 4 bases, with 12 bases left between them. DNA of the CDR3: TGTGCCAGCAGTTTGGACGGGAGAGGAGAGACCCAGTACTTC. As protein: CASSLDGRGETQYF.

The table lists this clonotype with many counts. The rearrangement links TRBV4-3 to TRBJ2-3; no definite D call. Trimming stripped 2 bases from V and 3 bases from J, with 6 bases between. Germline V CDR1 and CDR2: LGHNA, YSLEER. CDR3 length: 13 amino acids. CDR3 residues: CASSQLVTDTQYF. The CDR3 DNA reads as TGCGCCAGCAGCCAATTGGTGACAGATACGCAGTATTTT.

This clonotype was observed many times. The chain has TRBV19 and TRBJ2-1; weak D call: TRBD2 (6 bases). V lost 7 bases and J lost 3, with 10 bases in between. The germline V gene encodes CDR1 LNHDA and CDR2 SQIVND (reference sequence). The CDR3 is made up of 13 amino acids. CDR3 residues: CASKTGDYNEQFF. CDR3 DNA sequence: TGTGCCAGTAAAACGGGAGACTACAATGAGCAGTTCTTC.

This clonotype appeared many times. The rearrangement uses TRBV10-3 and TRBJ2-1; the D is unclear. CDR3 size: 11 residues. The V gene's germline CDR1 is ENHRY and CDR2 SYGVKD. Trimming took 0 bases from V and 14 from J, leaving 8 bases between them. Here the CDR3 DNA reads TGTGCCATCAGTGAGTCTGGGGAAGAGTTCTTC. As protein: CAISESGEEFF.

This clonotype was seen repeatedly, ten times or more. The J gene is TRBJ1-2, the V gene TRBV12-5; D not resolved. Trimming took off 11 bases at V and 3 bases at J, with 13 bases between the two ends. Looked up from germline, CDR1 is LGHNT and CDR2 is FRNRAP. This CDR3 region has 12 residues. CDR3 in amino acids: CAAVGDHYGYTF. As DNA, the CDR3 is TGTGCTGCGGTTGGCGACCACTATGGCTACACCTTC.

This clonotype was observed at least ten times. The chain is built from TRBV4-3 and TRBJ2-1; no firm D call. CDR3 length: 15 amino acids. V was trimmed by 1 base and J by 4 bases, leaving 11 bases between them. Germline CDR1 is LGHNA and CDR2 is YSLEER. CDR3 coding DNA: TGCGCCAGCAGCCAAGGTGGGGTCCGTTACAATGAGCAGTTCTTC. Its translation is CASSQGGVRYNEQFF.

The table lists this clonotype with many counts. This sequence joins TRBV3-1 and TRBJ2-4, with a weak D call TRBD2 (5 bases). From germline, CDR1 is LGHDT and CDR2 YNNKEL (reference sequence). The CDR3 length is 17 residues. Trimming cost V 2 bases and J 6 bases, with 20 bases left between them. CDR3 DNA: TGTGCCAGCAGCCAAATAAGCCTTGGTCCGAGGGCAAACATTCAGTACTTC. Residues: CASSQISLGPRANIQYF.

This clonotype has ten or more counts. This sequence joins TRBV21-1 and TRBJ2-7; TRBD1 is taken as the D call from the table, unchecked against the DNA. TRBV21-1 is tagged as a pseudogene. The CDR3 is made up of 11 amino acids. CDR3 protein: CASSEYREQYF. Written as DNA, the CDR3 is TGTGCCAGCAGCGAGTACAGGGAGCAGTACTTC.

This clonotype has at least ten counts. The chain couples TRBV5-1 to TRBJ1-2; no clear D gene. CDR3 length equals 12 residues. Germline CDR1 SGHRS, CDR2 YFSETQ. V gave up 0 bases and J gave up 5 bases, with 5 bases separating them. As DNA, the CDR3 is TGCGCCAGCAGCTTGGAAGGGTATGGCTACACCTTC. It translates to CASSLEGYGYTF.

By proportion, this clonotype is medium-sized. The chain uses TRBV4-2 and TRBJ1-1; 8 nucleotides agree with TRBD1. Germline V gene lookup returns CDR1 LGHNA and CDR2 YNFKEQ. This CDR3 has 15 amino acids. With V trimmed by 4 bases and J by 5 bases, 9 bases remained unmatched. CDR3 residues: CASSPDRAGGTEAFF. The CDR3 bases are TGTGCCAGCAGCCCGGACAGGGCCGGTGGTACTGAAGCTTTCTTT.

This clonotype has a count of ten or more. V and J are TRBV29-1 and TRBJ2-4; TRBD1 is a possible D gene (6 bases). Looked up from germline, CDR1 is SQVTM and CDR2 is ANQGSEA. The CDR3 has 14 amino acids. The V and J ends lost 3 bases and 2 bases respectively, with 11 bases between them. DNA for the CDR3: TGCAGCGTTGAGGGGGCCGGTACCAAAAACATTCAGTACTTC. Protein sequence: CSVEGAGTKNIQYF.

This clonotype showed up just a few times. This rearrangement joins TRBV5-6 to TRBJ1-1; the D is unclear. The germline V and J ends were trimmed by 1 base and 7 bases, with 8 bases remaining between them. There are 12 residues in the CDR3. Germline V gene lookup returns CDR1 SGHDT and CDR2 YYEEEE. CDR3 sequence (DNA): TGTGCCAGCAGCTTGCGGGAGGGTGAAGCTTTCTTT. Translating gives CASSLREGEAFF.

A few counts support this clonotype. V is TRBV20-1 and J is TRBJ2-5, with 9 bases that match TRBD2. Trimming took 6 bases from V and 4 from J; bases not matched to a gene: 15. The germline V gene encodes CDR1 DFQATT and CDR2 SNEGSKA (reference sequence). The CDR3 runs to 16 residues. CDR3 region: CSAEGWAGGPGETQYF. CDR3 nucleotide sequence: TGCAGTGCCGAGGGATGGGCGGGAGGGCCGGGAGAGACCCAGTACTTC.

This clonotype is termed medium-sized. The chain carries TRBV2 and TRBJ1-1; 8 nucleotides agree with TRBD1. Germline assignment: CDR1 SNHLY and CDR2 FYNNEI. The CDR3 has 15 amino acids. With V trimmed by 7 bases and J by 4 bases, 11 bases remained unmatched. CDR3 sequence: CASTSPDRVGTEAFF. The CDR3 DNA reads TGTGCCAGCACCTCCCCGGACAGGGTTGGCACTGAAGCTTTCTTT.

This clonotype was seen many times. This chain links TRBV10-3 with TRBJ2-7; no clear D. V dropped 0 bases and J dropped 3 bases, with 9 bases sitting between them. Germline loops: CDR1 ENHRY, CDR2 SYGVKD. The CDR3 runs to 14 residues. CDR3 DNA sequence: TGTGCCATCAGTGAGTCGGGGATTTTCTACGAGCAGTACTTC. Residues: CAISESGIFYEQYF.

This clonotype has at least ten counts. The J gene is TRBJ2-1, the V gene TRBV29-1, with D maybe TRBD2 (5 bases). Trimming left V 4 bases short and J 3 bases short, with 10 bases between. This CDR3 is 13 amino acids long. CDR1 is SQVTM and CDR2 is ANQGSEA in the germline V gene. For the CDR3, the DNA is TGCAGCGTTGGTTGGGAGTTCTACAATGAGCAGTTCTTC. It encodes CSVGWEFYNEQFF.

This clonotype occurred many times. The V and J genes are TRBV29-1 and TRBJ1-6; D gene unclear. Between the trimmed V and J ends, which lost 7 bases and 0 bases, there was a span of 10 bases. This CDR3 region has 14 residues. In germline, CDR1 is SQVTM, CDR2 ANQGSEA. CDR3: CSARVGSYNSPLHF. The CDR3 nucleotides are TGCAGCGCCCGCGTTGGCTCCTATAATTCACCCCTCCACTTT.

This clonotype was counted ten times or more. The chain carries TRBV20-1 and TRBJ2-3; 9 bases agree with TRBD2. The CDR3 totals 16 residues. The germline V gene encodes CDR1 DFQATT and CDR2 SNEGSKA (reference sequence). The trim removed 2 bases at V and 4 bases at J, leaving 10 bases unmatched. The CDR3 loop is CSARILPSGEPDTQYF. Here the CDR3 DNA reads TGCAGTGCTAGAATCTTACCTAGCGGGGAACCAGATACGCAGTATTTT.

This clonotype showed up many times. The gene calls are TRBV6-1 and TRBJ2-4; maybe TRBD2 (5 bases). Germline CDR1 and CDR2: MNHNS and SASEGT. V lost 5 bases, J lost 0 bases, and 14 bases lay in between. The length of the CDR3 is 16 residues. The CDR3 DNA reads TGTGCCAGCAGTCGCTCTGGGAGTCCAGCCAAAAACATTCAGTACTTC. It is translated as CASSRSGSPAKNIQYF.

This clonotype was observed at least ten times. This chain links TRBV29-1 with TRBJ1-2; no clear D gene. The CDR3 covers 12 residues. Deletions cut 0 bases from V and 8 bases from J, with 10 bases between. Per the germline V gene, CDR1 is SQVTM and CDR2 is ANQGSEA. The DNA of the CDR3 is TGCAGCGTTGAAGATGGTTTTTACGGCTACACCTTC. Protein: CSVEDGFYGYTF.

This clonotype was counted at least ten times. The rearrangement uses TRBV18 and TRBJ1-1; possible D gene TRBD1, 5 bases. There are 15 residues in the CDR3. Trimming took 3 bases from V and 1 from J, leaving 12 bases between them. Germline CDR1 is KGHSH and CDR2 is LQKENI. The CDR3 protein is CASSPGRGSNTEAFF. In DNA, the CDR3 is TGTGCCAGCTCACCTGGTCGGGGCTCGAACACTGAAGCTTTCTTT.

This clonotype was seen many times. The V gene is TRBV7-9, the J gene TRBJ2-2, with D possibly matching TRBD1 (5 bases). CDR3 length equals 14 residues. Trimming removed 5 bases at V and 3 bases at J, with 10 bases between. Germline V gene lookup returns CDR1 SEHNR and CDR2 FQNEAQ (reference sequence). Here the CDR3 DNA reads TGTGCCAGCAGCGTAGGGGTTCACACCGGGGAGCTGTTTTTT. Translation gives CASSVGVHTGELFF.

This clonotype was seen repeatedly, ten times or more. The chain combines TRBV20-1 with TRBJ1-6; no reliable D call. The V end was cut by 3 bases, the J end by 10 bases, with 16 bases between. Germline CDR1 and CDR2: DFQATT and SNEGSKA (reference sequence). The CDR3 totals 14 residues. CDR3 nucleotides: TGCAGTGCTAGCCCCGGGTCCGGCGACTCACCCCTCCACTTT. This gives the protein CSASPGSGDSPLHF.

This clonotype was observed a few times. This chain links TRBV5-8 with TRBJ2-2; 12 bases fit TRBD2. V trimming: 0 bases; J trimming: 4 bases; junction bases outside the gene matches: 4. Germline CDR1 reads SGHTS; CDR2 reads YDEGEE. CDR3 length: 17 amino acids. The CDR3 reads CASSLGLAGGGTGELFF. DNA of the CDR3: TGTGCCAGCAGCTTGGGGCTAGCGGGAGGGGGCACCGGGGAGCTGTTTTTT.

This clonotype came up many times. V usage is TRBV5-1 and J usage is TRBJ2-1; D might be TRBD2 (6 bases). Germline CDR1 and CDR2: SGHRS and YFSETQ. The CDR3 spans 15 residues. The germline V and J ends were trimmed by 0 bases and 5 bases, with 12 bases remaining between them. The CDR3 DNA is TGCGCCAGCAGCTTGGCCCCGGGACTTAACAATGAGCAGTTCTTC. Residues: CASSLAPGLNNEQFF.

This clonotype was picked up many times. The chain links TRBV7-6 to TRBJ2-1; 8 bases line up with TRBD2. Germline CDR1 and CDR2: SGHVS and FNYEAQ. The CDR3 contains 15 residues. After removal of 1 base from V and 15 bases from J, the junction contained 14 bases not matched to a gene. The CDR3 reads CASSLERKGLGFLFF. CDR3 nucleotides: TGTGCCAGCAGCTTAGAACGGAAGGGACTAGGGTTTCTGTTCTTC.

This clonotype was found a few times. The rearrangement links TRBV19 to TRBJ1-1; maybe TRBD1 (6 bases). V shed 8 bases and J shed 3 bases, with 10 bases lying between them. Germline-derived CDR1 and CDR2 are LNHDA and SQIVND (reference sequence). The CDR3 has 12 amino acids. CDR3 bases: TGTGCCAGTTCCGAGGGGGACACTGAAGCTTTCTTT. Translation gives CASSEGDTEAFF.

In its sample, this clonotype was seen many times. This rearrangement joins TRBV7-8 to TRBJ2-2; 7 bases align to TRBD1. V trimming: 10 bases; J trimming: 0 bases; junction bases outside the gene matches: 5. CDR3 length: 14 amino acids. Germline CDR1 reads SGHVS; CDR2 reads FQNEAQ. As DNA, the CDR3 is TGTGCCATTCGACAGGGCGCGAACACCGGGGAGCTGTTTTTT. It translates to CAIRQGANTGELFF.

This clonotype appeared many times. This chain connects TRBV7-9 to TRBJ2-7, with 11 bases identical to TRBD2. The CDR3 extends over 15 amino acids. V was pared by 5 bases and J by 3 bases, with 6 bases of the junction left unmatched. From germline, CDR1 is SEHNR and CDR2 FQNEAQ (reference sequence). The CDR3 coding sequence is TGTGCCAGCAGCGGCACGGGACTAGCGGTCTACGAGCAGTACTTC. This sequence encodes CASSGTGLAVYEQYF.